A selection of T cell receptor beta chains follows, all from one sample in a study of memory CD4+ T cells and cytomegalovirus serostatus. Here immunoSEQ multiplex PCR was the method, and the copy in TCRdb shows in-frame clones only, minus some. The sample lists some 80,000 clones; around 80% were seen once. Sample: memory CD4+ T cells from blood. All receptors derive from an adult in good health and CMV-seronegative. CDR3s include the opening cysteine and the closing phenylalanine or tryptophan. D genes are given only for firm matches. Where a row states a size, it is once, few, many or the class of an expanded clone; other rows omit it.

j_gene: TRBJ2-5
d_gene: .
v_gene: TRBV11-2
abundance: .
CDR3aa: CASSQDWETQYF
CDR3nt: TGTGCCAGCAGCCAGGATTGGGAGACCCAGTACTTC

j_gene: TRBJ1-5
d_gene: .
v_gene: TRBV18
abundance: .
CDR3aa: CASSPDHSNQPQHF
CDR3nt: TGTGCCAGCTCACCGGACCATAGCAATCAGCCCCAGCATTTT

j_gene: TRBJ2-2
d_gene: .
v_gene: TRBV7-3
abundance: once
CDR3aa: CASSTNGGPDTGELFF
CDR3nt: TGTGCCAGCAGCACAAACGGGGGGCCGGACACCGGGGAGCTGTTTTTT

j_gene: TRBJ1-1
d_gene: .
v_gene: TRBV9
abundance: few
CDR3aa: CASSVVSQNTEAFF
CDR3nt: TGTGCCAGCAGCGTAGTTTCCCAGAACACTGAAGCTTTCTTT

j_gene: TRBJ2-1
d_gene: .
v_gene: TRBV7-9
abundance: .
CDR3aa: CASRKAGIWEQFF
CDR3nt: TGTGCCAGCAGGAAAGCAGGGATCTGGGAGCAGTTCTTC

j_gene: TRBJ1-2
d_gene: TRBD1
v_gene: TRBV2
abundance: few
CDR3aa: CASSRKTGPYGYTF
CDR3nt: TGTGCCAGCAGCCGCAAGACAGGGCCCTATGGCTACACCTTC

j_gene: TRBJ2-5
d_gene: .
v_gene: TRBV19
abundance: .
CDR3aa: CASSIGRDDQETQYF
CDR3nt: TGTGCCAGTAGTATAGGGCGGGACGACCAAGAGACCCAGTACTTC

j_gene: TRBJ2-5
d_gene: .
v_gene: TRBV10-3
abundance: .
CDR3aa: CAISVGARGGETQYF
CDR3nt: TGTGCCATCAGTGTTGGCGCTAGGGGTGGAGAGACCCAGTACTTC

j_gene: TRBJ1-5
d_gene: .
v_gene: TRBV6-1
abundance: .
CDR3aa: CASSGGSGAHQPQHF
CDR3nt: TGTGCCAGCAGTGGGGGGTCAGGGGCGCACCAGCCCCAGCATTTT

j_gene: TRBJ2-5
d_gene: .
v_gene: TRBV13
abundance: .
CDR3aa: CASGRQETQYF
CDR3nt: TGTGCCAGCGGACGGCAAGAGACCCAGTACTTC

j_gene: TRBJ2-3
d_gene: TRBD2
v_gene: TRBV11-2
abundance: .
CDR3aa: CASTSRPSGGLSTDTQYF
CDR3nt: TGTGCCAGCACCTCCCGCCCTAGCGGGGGTCTCAGCACAGATACGCAGTATTTT

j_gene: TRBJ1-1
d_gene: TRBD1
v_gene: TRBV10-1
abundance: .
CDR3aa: CASSDGTGGNTEAFF
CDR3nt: TGCGCCAGCAGCGATGGGACAGGGGGGAACACTGAAGCTTTCTTT

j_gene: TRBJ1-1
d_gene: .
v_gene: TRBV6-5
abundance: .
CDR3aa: CASSYGDMNTEAFF
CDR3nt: TGTGCCAGCAGTTACGGGGATATGAACACTGAAGCTTTCTTT

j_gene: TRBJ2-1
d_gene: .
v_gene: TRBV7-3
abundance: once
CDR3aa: CASSLMGGTLANNEQFF
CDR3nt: TGTGCCAGCAGCTTAATGGGCGGGACCCTGGCCAACAATGAGCAGTTCTTC